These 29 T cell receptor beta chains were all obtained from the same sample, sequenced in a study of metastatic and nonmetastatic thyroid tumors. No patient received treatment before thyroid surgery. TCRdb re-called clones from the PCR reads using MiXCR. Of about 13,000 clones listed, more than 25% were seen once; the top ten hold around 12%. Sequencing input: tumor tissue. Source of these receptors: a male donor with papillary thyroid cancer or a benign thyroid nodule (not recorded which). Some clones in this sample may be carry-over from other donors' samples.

CDR3 in DNA: TGCGCCAGCAGCTTGGACAAGAACACTGAAGCTTTCTTT. It codes for CASSLDKNTEAFF. The chain employs TRBV5-1 and TRBJ1-1, with D unresolved. There are 13 residues in the CDR3. CDR1 and CDR2 (germline): SGHRS, YFSETQ. V gave up 0 bases and J gave up 1 base, with 4 bases separating them.

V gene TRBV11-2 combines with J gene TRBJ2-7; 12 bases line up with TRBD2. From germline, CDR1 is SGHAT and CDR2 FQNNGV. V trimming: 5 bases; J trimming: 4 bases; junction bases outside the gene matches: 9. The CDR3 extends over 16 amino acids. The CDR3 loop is CASSPSGLAGQYEQYF. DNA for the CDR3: TGTGCCAGCAGCCCTTCGGGACTAGCGGGCCAATACGAGCAGTACTTC.

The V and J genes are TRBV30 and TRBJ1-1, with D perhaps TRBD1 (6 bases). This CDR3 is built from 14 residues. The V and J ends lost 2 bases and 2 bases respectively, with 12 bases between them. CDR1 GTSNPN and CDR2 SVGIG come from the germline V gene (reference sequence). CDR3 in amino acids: CAWSIPQGNTEAFF. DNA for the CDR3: TGTGCCTGGAGTATACCACAGGGTAACACTGAAGCTTTCTTT.

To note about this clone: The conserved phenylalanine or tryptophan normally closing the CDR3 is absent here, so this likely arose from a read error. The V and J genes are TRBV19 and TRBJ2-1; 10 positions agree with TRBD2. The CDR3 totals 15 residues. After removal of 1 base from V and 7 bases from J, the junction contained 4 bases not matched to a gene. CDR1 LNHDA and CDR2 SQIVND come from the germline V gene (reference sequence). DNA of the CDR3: TGTGCCAGTAGTATAGGGTCTAGCGGGGGAAATGAGCAGTTCTTA. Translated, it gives CASSIGSSGGNEQFL.

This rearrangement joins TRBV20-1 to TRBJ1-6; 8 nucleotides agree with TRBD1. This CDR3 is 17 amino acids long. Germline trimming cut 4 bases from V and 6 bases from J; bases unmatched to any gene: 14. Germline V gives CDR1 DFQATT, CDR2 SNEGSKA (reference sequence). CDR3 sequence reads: CSAIAQYSGGSNSPLHF. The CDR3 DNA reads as TGCAGTGCTATCGCCCAGTACTCAGGGGGCAGTAATTCACCCCTCCACTTT.

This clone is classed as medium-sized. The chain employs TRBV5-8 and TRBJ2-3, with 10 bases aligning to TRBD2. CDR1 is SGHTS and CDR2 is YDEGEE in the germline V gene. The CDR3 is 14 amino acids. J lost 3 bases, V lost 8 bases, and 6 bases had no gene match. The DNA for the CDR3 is TGTGCCAGTCTAGCGGGAGTTCGTACAGATACGCAGTATTTT. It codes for CASLAGVRTDTQYF.

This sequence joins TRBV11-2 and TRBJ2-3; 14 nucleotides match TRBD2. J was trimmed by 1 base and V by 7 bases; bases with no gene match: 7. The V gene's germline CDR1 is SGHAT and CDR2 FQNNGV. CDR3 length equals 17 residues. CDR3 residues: CASTGLAGEWGTDTQYF. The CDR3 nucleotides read TGTGCCAGCACGGGACTAGCGGGGGAATGGGGCACAGATACGCAGTATTTT.

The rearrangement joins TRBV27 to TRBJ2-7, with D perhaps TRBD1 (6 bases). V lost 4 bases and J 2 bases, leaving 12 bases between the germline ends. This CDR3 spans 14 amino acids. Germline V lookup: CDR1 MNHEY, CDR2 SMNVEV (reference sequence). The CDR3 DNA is TGTGCCAGCAGTTATCAGGGGAAAGCCTACGAGCAGTACTTC. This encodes CASSYQGKAYEQYF.

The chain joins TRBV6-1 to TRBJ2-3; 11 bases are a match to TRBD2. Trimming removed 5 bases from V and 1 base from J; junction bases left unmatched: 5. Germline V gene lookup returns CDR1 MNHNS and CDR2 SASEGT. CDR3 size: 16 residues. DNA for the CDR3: TGTGCCAGCAGTACCTCTAGCGGGGGGCGCACAGATACGCAGTATTTT. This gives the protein CASSTSSGGRTDTQYF.

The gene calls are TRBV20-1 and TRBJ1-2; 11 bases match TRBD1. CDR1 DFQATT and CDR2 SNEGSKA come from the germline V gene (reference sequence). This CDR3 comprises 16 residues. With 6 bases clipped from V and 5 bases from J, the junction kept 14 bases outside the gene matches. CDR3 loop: CSAFPRTGGGLYGYTF. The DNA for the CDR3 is TGCAGTGCCTTTCCCCGGACAGGGGGCGGCTTATATGGCTACACCTTC.

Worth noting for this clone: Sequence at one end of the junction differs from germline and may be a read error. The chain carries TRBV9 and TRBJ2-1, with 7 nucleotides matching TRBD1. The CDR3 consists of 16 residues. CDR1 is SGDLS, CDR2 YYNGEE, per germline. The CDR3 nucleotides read TGTGCCAGCAGCGGGCCCGACGGGACAGAGGACAATAAGCAGTTCTTC. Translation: CASSGPDGTEDNKQFF.

In DNA form, the CDR3 reads TGCGCCAGCAGCTTGGCGGCGGGGTCCTACAATGAGCAGTTCTTC. It specifies CASSLAAGSYNEQFF. This rearrangement joins TRBV5-1 to TRBJ2-1; D might be TRBD2 (6 bases). Germline-derived CDR1 and CDR2 are SGHRS and YFSETQ. Deletions cut 0 bases from V and 1 base from J, with 8 bases between. The length of the CDR3 is 15 residues.

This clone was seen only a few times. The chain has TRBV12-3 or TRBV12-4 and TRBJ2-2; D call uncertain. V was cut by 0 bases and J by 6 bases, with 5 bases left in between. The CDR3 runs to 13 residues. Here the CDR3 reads CASSLAPAGELFF. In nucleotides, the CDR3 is TGTGCCAGCAGTTTAGCCCCCGCCGGGGAGCTGTTTTTT.

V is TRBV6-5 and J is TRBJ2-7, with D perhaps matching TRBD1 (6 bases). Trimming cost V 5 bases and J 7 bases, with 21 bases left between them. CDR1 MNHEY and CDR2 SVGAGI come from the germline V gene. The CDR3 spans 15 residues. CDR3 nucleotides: TGTGCCAGCAGTAACCTAAAACCGGGACATCGGGAGCAGTACTTC. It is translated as CASSNLKPGHREQYF.

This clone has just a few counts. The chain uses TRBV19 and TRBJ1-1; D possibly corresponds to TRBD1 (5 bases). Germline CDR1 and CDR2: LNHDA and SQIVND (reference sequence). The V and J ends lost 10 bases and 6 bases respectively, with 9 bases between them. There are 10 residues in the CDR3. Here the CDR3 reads CATGAAEAFF. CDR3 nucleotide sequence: TGTGCCACCGGGGCTGCTGAAGCTTTCTTT.

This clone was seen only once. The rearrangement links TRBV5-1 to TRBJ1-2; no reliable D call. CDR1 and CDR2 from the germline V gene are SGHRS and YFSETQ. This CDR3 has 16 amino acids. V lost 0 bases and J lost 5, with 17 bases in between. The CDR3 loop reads CASSLVGGGSEYGYTF. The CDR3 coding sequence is TGCGCCAGCAGCTTGGTAGGAGGCGGATCGGAGTATGGCTACACCTTC. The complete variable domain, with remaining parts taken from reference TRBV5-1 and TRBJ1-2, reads KAGVTQTPRYLIKTRGQQVTLSCSPISGHRSVSWYQQTPGQGLQFLFEYFSETQRNKGNFPGRFSGRQFSNSRSEMNVSTLELGDSALYLCASSLVGGGSEYGYTFGSGTRLTVV.

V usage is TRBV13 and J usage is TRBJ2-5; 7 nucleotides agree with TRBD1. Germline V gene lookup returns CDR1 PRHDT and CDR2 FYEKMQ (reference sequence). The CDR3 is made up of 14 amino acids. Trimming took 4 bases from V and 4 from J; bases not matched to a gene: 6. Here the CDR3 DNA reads TGTGCCAGCAGCTCGCGACAGGGTACAGAGACCCAGTACTTC. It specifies CASSSRQGTETQYF.

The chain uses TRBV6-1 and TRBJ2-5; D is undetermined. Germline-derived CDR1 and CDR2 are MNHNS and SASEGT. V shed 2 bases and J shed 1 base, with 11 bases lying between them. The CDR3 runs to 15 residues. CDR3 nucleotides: TGTGCCAGCAGTGAACCCCGGAGACTCCAAGAGACCCAGTACTTC. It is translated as CASSEPRRLQETQYF.

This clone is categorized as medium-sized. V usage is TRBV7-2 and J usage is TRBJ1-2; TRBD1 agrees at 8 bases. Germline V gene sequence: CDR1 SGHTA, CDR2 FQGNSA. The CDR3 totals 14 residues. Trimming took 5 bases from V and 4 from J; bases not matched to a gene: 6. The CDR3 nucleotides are TGTGCCAGCAGCAAGGGGACAGGCCCCTATGGCTACACCTTC. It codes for CASSKGTGPYGYTF.

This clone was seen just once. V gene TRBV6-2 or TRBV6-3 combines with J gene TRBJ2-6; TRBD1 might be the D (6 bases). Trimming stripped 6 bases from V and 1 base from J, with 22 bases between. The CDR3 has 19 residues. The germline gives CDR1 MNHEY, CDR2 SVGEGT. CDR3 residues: CASRPNRVGARSGANVLTF. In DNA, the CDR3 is TGTGCCAGCAGACCCAACAGGGTTGGGGCTAGATCTGGGGCCAACGTCCTGACTTTC.

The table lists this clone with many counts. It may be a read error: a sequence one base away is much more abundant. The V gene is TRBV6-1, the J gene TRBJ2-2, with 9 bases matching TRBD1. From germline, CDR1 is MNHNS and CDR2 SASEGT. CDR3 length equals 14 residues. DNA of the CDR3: TGTGCCAGCAGACAGGGGGCGGGTACCGGGGAGCTGCTTTTT. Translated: CASRQGAGTGELLF.

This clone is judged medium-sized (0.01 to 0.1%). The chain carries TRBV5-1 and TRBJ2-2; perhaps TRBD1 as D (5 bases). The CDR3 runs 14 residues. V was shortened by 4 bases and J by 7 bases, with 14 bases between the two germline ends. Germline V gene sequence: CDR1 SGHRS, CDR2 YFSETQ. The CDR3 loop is CASSPQQVDGELFF. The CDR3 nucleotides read TGCGCCAGCAGCCCCCAACAGGTTGACGGGGAGCTGTTTTTT.

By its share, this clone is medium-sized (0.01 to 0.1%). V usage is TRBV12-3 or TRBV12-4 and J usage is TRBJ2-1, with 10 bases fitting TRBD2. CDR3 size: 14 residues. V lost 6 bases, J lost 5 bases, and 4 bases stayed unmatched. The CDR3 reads CASRSGRVNNEQFF. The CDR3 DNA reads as TGTGCCAGCAGGAGCGGGAGGGTAAACAATGAGCAGTTCTTC.

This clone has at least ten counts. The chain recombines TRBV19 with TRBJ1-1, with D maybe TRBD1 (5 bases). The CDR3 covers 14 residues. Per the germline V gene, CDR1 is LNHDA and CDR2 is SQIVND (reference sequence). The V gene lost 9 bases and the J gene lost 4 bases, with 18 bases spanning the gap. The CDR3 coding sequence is TGTGCCAGCCGCGGCCGGGGCGGCGCCACTGAAGCTTTCTTT. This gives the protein CASRGRGGATEAFF.

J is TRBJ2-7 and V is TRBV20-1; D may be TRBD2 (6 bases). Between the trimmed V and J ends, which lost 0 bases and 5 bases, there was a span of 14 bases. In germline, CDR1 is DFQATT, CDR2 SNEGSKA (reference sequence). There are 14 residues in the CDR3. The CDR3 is CSARDPGSWHEQYF. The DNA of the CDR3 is TGCAGTGCTAGAGATCCCGGGAGTTGGCACGAGCAGTACTTC.

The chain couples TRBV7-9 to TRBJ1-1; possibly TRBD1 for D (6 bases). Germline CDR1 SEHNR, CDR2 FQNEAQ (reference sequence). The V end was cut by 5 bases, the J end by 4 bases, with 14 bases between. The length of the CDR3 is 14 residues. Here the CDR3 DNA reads TGTGCCAGCAGCCCCCGGGGAGGGGGCACTGAAGCTTTCTTT. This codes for CASSPRGGGTEAFF.

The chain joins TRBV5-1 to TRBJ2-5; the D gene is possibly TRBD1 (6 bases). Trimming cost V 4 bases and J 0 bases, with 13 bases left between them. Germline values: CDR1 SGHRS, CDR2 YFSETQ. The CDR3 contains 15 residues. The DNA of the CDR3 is TGCGCCAGCAGCCAGGGGCGGGCCGACCAAGAGACCCAGTACTTC. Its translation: CASSQGRADQETQYF.

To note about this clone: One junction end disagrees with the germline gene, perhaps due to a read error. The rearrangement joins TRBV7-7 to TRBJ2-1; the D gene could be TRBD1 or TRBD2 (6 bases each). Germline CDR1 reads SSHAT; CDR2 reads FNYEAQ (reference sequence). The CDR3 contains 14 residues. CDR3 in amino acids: CASSLGRGHNEQFF. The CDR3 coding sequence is TGTGCTAGCAGCCTCGGACGGGGGCACAATGAGCAGTTCTTC.

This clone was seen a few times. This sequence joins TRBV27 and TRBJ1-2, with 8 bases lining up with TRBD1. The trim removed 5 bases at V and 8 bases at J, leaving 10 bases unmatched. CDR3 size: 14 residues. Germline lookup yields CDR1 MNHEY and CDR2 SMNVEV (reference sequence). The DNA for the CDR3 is TGTGCCAGCAGTCCGGACAGGGCCTTCGGGGGCTACACCTTC. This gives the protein CASSPDRAFGGYTF.